Below are 21 T cell receptor beta chains sequenced from a single sample in a study of early T cells in non-severe SARS-CoV-2 infection. TCRdb re-derived calls from the 5' RACE reads in MiXCR, one entry per CDR3 protein. The sample lists about 31,000 distinct CDR3 sequences, approximately 5% occurring once. The specimen sequenced was whole blood. Every receptor here comes from an adult who was a healthcare worker with PCR-confirmed SARS-CoV-2 infection or an uninfected control (not recorded which).

There are many counts of this clonotype. V and J are TRBV20-1 and TRBJ1-2; 8 bases line up with TRBD1. The germline V gene has CDR1 DFQATT and CDR2 SNEGSKA (reference sequence). This CDR3 spans 12 amino acids. Trimming at V came to 6 bases and at J to 5 bases, leaving 5 bases not matched to a gene. The CDR3 spells CSATGTGYGYTF. CDR3 bases: TGCAGTGCCACCGGGACAGGATATGGCTACACCTTC.

A few counts support this clonotype. The gene calls are TRBV28 and TRBJ1-2, with D perhaps matching TRBD1 (5 bases). The V end was cut by 5 bases, the J end by 8 bases, with 12 bases between. The germline CDR1 and CDR2 sequences are MDHEN and SYDVKM. The CDR3 contains 12 residues. The CDR3 protein is CASSVQASGYTF. DNA for the CDR3: TGTGCCAGCAGTGTACAGGCTTCCGGCTACACCTTC.

The genes are TRBV7-2 and TRBJ1-1; no definite D call. Trimming took 3 bases from V and 4 from J, leaving 15 bases between them. The CDR3 runs to 15 residues. Germline V gene data show CDR1 as SGHTA and CDR2 as FQGNSA. The chain's CDR3 is CASSFATVRPTEAFF. In DNA form, the CDR3 reads TGTGCCAGCAGCTTCGCCACCGTCCGGCCCACTGAAGCTTTCTTT.

This clonotype occurred many times. J is TRBJ1-4 and V is TRBV7-9; D is uncertain. Germline CDR1 reads SEHNR; CDR2 reads FQNEAQ (reference sequence). Trimming took 5 bases from V and 8 from J, leaving 12 bases between them. This CDR3 is 13 amino acids long. DNA for the CDR3: TGTGCCAGCAGCACCTGGCCAGCCGAAAAACTGTTTTTT. It yields the protein CASSTWPAEKLFF.

This clonotype was counted many times. The gene calls are TRBV12-3 or TRBV12-4 and TRBJ1-2, with 9 positions matching TRBD1. There are 15 residues in the CDR3. V lost 5 bases and J lost 5; bases outside the gene matches: 9. The CDR3 loop reads CASSGHRGRFYGYTF. The CDR3 DNA follows: TGTGCCAGCAGTGGGCACAGGGGGCGATTTTATGGCTACACCTTC.

This clonotype was seen a few times. The V and J genes are TRBV5-5 and TRBJ2-1, with a weak D call TRBD1 (6 bases). V was clipped by 1 base and J by 1 base, with 9 bases between them. CDR1 is SGHKS and CDR2 is YYEKEE in the germline V gene (reference sequence). CDR3 length: 15 amino acids. CDR3 in DNA: TGTGCCAGCAGCTTGACAGGACAGTCCTACAATGAGCAGTTCTTC. Residues: CASSLTGQSYNEQFF. The full variable domain, in which reference TRBV5-5 and TRBJ2-1 provide the parts outside the CDR3, is DAGVTQSPTHLIKTRGQQVTLRCSPISGHKSVSWYQQVLGQGPQFIFQYYEKEERGRGNFPDRFSARQFPNYSSELNVNALLLGDSALYLCASSLTGQSYNEQFFGPGTRLTVL.

The sample holds many counts of this clonotype. The rearrangement uses TRBV3-1 and TRBJ2-1, with 7 bases lining up with TRBD1. Germline lookup yields CDR1 LGHDT and CDR2 YNNKEL (reference sequence). This CDR3 is 15 amino acids long. The trim removed 4 bases at V and 9 bases at J, leaving 12 bases unmatched. CDR3 nucleotide sequence: TGTGCCAGCAGCCGCGGCGGGCAGGGGGTCTTTGAGCAGTTCTTC. Translated: CASSRGGQGVFEQFF.

This clonotype was recorded many times. The V and J genes are TRBV12-3 or TRBV12-4 and TRBJ2-7; TRBD2 matches at 10 bases. V was clipped by 9 bases and J by 9 bases; unmatched bases: 14. This CDR3 region has 14 residues. CDR3 loop: CASKTGTSVWRQYF. Written as DNA, the CDR3 is TGTGCCAGTAAAACCGGGACTAGCGTGTGGCGGCAGTACTTC.

This clonotype was counted many times. This chain uses TRBV24-1 with TRBJ1-2; D uncertain. The CDR3 is made up of 13 amino acids. Trimming took 3 bases from V and 0 from J, leaving 4 bases between them. Germline V gene data show CDR1 as KGHDR and CDR2 as SFDVKD. CDR3 in amino acids: CATSDRANYGYTF. The CDR3 nucleotides are TGTGCCACCAGTGATCGAGCTAACTATGGCTACACCTTC.

This sequence joins TRBV7-8 and TRBJ2-1; D may be TRBD1 (6 bases). V was cut by 2 bases and J by 0 bases, with 14 bases left in between. CDR1 and CDR2 from the germline V gene are SGHVS and FQNEAQ. The CDR3 spans 17 residues. The CDR3 coding sequence is TGTGCCAGCAGCTTAAAACAGGGATTAAGCTCCTACAATGAGCAGTTCTTC. This translates into CASSLKQGLSSYNEQFF.

This clonotype was picked up many times. This chain links TRBV18 with TRBJ1-1, with a weak D call TRBD1 (5 bases). The CDR3 is 14 amino acids. Germline V gene lookup returns CDR1 KGHSH and CDR2 LQKENI. The ends were cut back, 3 bases at V and 2 bases at J, with 10 bases in the middle. CDR3 sequence: CASSPRDSNTEAFF. The CDR3 nucleotides are TGTGCCAGCTCACCGAGGGACTCTAACACTGAAGCTTTCTTT.

The chain joins TRBV20-1 to TRBJ2-1; D possibly corresponds to TRBD2 (5 bases). The germline V and J ends were trimmed by 3 bases and 4 bases, with 13 bases remaining between them. CDR1 is DFQATT, CDR2 SNEGSKA, per germline (reference sequence). The CDR3 extends over 14 amino acids. CDR3 in DNA: TGCAGTGCTAGTGTAGCGCCTCCTTACAATGAGCAGTTCTTC. Its protein is CSASVAPPYNEQFF.

This clonotype was seen more than once but under ten times. The junction differs from germline at one of its ends, possibly a read error. The J gene is TRBJ2-1, the V gene TRBV7-9; D possibly corresponds to TRBD1 (5 bases). CDR1 is SEHNR and CDR2 is FQNEAQ in the germline V gene (reference sequence). This CDR3 is 12 amino acids long. CDR3 protein: CSSSPRQNEQFF. The CDR3 coding sequence is TGTTCCAGCAGCCCTAGACAGAATGAGCAGTTCTTC.

This clonotype was counted a few times. The chain joins TRBV5-1 to TRBJ2-3; 9 nucleotides match TRBD1. The CDR3 is 17 amino acids. Trimming took 0 bases from V and 0 from J; bases not matched to a gene: 5. The germline V gene has CDR1 SGHRS and CDR2 YFSETQ. CDR3 sequence reads: CASSLARTGASTDTQYF. The CDR3 DNA reads TGCGCCAGCAGCTTGGCCCGGACAGGGGCCAGCACAGATACGCAGTATTTT.

This clonotype appeared a few times. The gene calls are TRBV6-4 and TRBJ2-1; TRBD2 might be the D (5 bases). Trimming took 4 bases from V and 9 from J, leaving 13 bases between them. Germline V gene data show CDR1 as MRHNA and CDR2 as SNTAGT. The CDR3 is made up of 13 amino acids. CDR3 nucleotides: TGTGCCAGCAGTGCGAGTGGCCGGGGTGAGCAGTTCTTC. This translates into CASSASGRGEQFF.

The chain employs TRBV18 and TRBJ2-2; 7 bases are shared with TRBD1. The CDR3 extends over 15 amino acids. Germline lookup yields CDR1 KGHSH and CDR2 LQKENI. V lost 4 bases and J lost 4; bases outside the gene matches: 6. The DNA for the CDR3 is TGTGCCAGCTCACTTGCGACAGGGCGCACCGGGGAGCTGTTTTTT. Its protein product is CASSLATGRTGELFF.

This chain joins TRBV3-1 and TRBJ1-6, with unresolved D. This CDR3 contains 13 residues. Germline assignment: CDR1 LGHDT and CDR2 YNNKEL (reference sequence). Between the trimmed V and J ends, which lost 8 bases and 8 bases, there was a span of 13 bases. The CDR3, as DNA: TGTGCCAGCCGCTGGAACAGTGATTCACCCCTCCACTTT. Translation: CASRWNSDSPLHF.

This clonotype has at least ten counts. The chain combines TRBV5-1 with TRBJ2-7, with 7 bases identical to TRBD2. J lost 0 bases, V lost 4 bases, and 7 bases had no gene match. The CDR3 is made up of 15 amino acids. CDR1 is SGHRS, CDR2 YFSETQ, per germline. This chain's CDR3 is CASSPLGGSSYEQYF. The CDR3 coding sequence is TGCGCCAGCAGCCCGCTCGGCGGGAGCTCCTACGAGCAGTACTTC.

This clonotype was counted between two and nine times. This sequence joins TRBV11-2 and TRBJ1-5; possible D gene TRBD1, 5 bases. The germline V gene has CDR1 SGHAT and CDR2 FQNNGV. V lost 1 base, J lost 5 bases, and 9 bases lay in between. CDR3 length equals 14 residues. DNA of the CDR3: TGTGCCAGCAGCTTAGGAGGGGCCGATCAGCCCCAGCATTTT. Residues: CASSLGGADQPQHF.

This clonotype has a handful of counts. This sequence joins TRBV7-2 and TRBJ1-3; possibly TRBD1 for D (5 bases). Germline loops: CDR1 SGHTA, CDR2 FQGNSA. V dropped 1 base and J dropped 8 bases, with 6 bases sitting between them. This CDR3 has 12 amino acids. DNA of the CDR3: TGTGCCAGCAGCTTAGTAGGGGACACCATATATTTT. Translated, it gives CASSLVGDTIYF.

This clonotype has at least ten counts. One junction end does not reproduce the germline sequence, and a read error may be involved. The chain has TRBV7-2 and TRBJ2-3; D unresolved. This CDR3 is built from 14 residues. Germline V gene lookup returns CDR1 SGHTA and CDR2 FQGNSA. CDR3 nucleotides: TGTGCCAGCAGCTTTCTGGGAAGCAGAGATACGCAGTATTTT. It translates to CASSFLGSRDTQYF.